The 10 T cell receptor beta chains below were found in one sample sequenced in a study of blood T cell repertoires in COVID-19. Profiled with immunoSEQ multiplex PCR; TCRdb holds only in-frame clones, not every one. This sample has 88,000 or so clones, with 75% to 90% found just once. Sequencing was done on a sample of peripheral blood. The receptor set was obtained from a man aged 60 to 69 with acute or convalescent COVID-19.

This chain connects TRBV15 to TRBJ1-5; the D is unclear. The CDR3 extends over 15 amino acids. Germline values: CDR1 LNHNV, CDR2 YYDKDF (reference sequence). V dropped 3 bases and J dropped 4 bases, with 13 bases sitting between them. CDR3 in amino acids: CATSSGLPRNQPQHF. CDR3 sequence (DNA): TGTGCCACCAGCAGCGGACTCCCGAGGAATCAGCCCCAGCATTTT.

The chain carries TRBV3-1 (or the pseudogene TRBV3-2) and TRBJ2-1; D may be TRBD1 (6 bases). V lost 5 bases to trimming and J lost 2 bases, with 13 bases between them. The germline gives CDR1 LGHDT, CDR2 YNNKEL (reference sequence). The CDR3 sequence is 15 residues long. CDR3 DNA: TGTGCCAGCAGCTTACTCGGGACAACCTACAATGAGCAGTTCTTC. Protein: CASSLLGTTYNEQFF.

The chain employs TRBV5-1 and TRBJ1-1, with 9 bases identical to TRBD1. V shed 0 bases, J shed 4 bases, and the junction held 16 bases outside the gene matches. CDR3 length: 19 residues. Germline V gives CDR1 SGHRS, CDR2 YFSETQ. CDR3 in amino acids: CASSLATYTLQGAGTEAFF. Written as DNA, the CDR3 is TGCGCCAGCAGCTTGGCCACCTATACCCTACAGGGGGCTGGCACTGAAGCTTTCTTT.

The CDR3 protein is CASSSRTSGAYEQYF. The CDR3 DNA sequence: TGTGCCAGCAGTTCCCGGACTAGCGGAGCCTACGAGCAGTACTTC. This chain links TRBV6-2 or TRBV6-3 with TRBJ2-7; 10 nucleotides agree with TRBD2. The CDR3 has 15 amino acids. V was clipped by 4 bases and J by 2 bases; unmatched bases: 5. Per germline, CDR1 MNHEY and CDR2 SVGEGT.

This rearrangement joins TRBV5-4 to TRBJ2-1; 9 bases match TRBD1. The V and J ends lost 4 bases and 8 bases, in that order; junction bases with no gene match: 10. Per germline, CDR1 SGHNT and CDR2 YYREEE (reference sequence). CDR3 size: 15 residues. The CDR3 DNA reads TGTGCCAGCAGCGAACCGGGACAGGGAAGGGATGAGCAGTTCTTC. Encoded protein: CASSEPGQGRDEQFF.

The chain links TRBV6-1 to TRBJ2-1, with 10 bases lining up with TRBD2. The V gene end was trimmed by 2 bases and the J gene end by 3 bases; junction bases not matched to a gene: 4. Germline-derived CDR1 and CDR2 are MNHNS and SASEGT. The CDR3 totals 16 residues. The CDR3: CASSESLAGVYNEQFF. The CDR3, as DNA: TGTGCCAGCAGTGAATCCCTAGCGGGAGTCTACAATGAGCAGTTCTTC.

The CDR3: CASSQREVYGYTF. The CDR3 region has the DNA TGCGCCAGCAGTCAAAGAGAGGTGTATGGCTACACCTTC. This chain connects TRBV4-1 to TRBJ1-2, with no clear D. V was trimmed by 6 bases and J by 5 bases, leaving 13 bases between them. CDR1 and CDR2 (germline): MGHRA, YSYEKL. This CDR3 has 13 residues.

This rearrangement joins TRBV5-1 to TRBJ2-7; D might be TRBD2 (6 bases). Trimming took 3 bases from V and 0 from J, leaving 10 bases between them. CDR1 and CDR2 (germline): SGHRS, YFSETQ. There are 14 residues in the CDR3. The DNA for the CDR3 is TGCGCCAGCAGCTCATGGGACTCCTCCTACGAGCAGTACTTC. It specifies CASSSWDSSYEQYF.

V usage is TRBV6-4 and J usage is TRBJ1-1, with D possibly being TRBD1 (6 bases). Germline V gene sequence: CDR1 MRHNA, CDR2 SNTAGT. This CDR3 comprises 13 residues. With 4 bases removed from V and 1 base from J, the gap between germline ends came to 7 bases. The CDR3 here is CASSATGNTEAFF. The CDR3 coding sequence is TGTGCCAGCAGTGCGACAGGGAACACTGAAGCTTTCTTT.

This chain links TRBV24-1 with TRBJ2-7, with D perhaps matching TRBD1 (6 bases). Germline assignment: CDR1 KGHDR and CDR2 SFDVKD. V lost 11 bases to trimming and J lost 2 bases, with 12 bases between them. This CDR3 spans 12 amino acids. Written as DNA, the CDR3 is TGTGCCAGGGGGCTCGACGCCTACGAGCAGTACTTC. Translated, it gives CARGLDAYEQYF.